This T cell receptor beta chain came from a study of patients and donors after allogeneic stem cell transplantation. Germline CDR1 MDHEN, CDR2 SYDVKM. Trimming removed 2 bases from V and 9 bases from J, with 14 bases in between. CDR3 length: 14 residues. A single record per CDR3 protein comes from TCRdb applying MiXCR to the RT-PCR reads. The table lists around 30,000 distinct CDR3 sequences, around 7.9% of them singletons, with about 44% in the top ten. Sequenced material: blood, either unsorted or a sorted T cell fraction (not recorded which). This sequence originates from a human donor who was either an allogeneic HSCT recipient or a stem cell or donor lymphocyte infusion donor (not recorded which). It is not recorded whose cells these are; they may come from a transplant donor. The V gene is TRBV28, the J gene TRBJ2-1; perhaps TRBD2 as D (7 bases). The CDR3 protein is CASSLQGTGGEQFF. CDR3 in DNA: TGTGCCAGCAGTTTACAGGGGACGGGGGGTGAGCAGTTCTTC.